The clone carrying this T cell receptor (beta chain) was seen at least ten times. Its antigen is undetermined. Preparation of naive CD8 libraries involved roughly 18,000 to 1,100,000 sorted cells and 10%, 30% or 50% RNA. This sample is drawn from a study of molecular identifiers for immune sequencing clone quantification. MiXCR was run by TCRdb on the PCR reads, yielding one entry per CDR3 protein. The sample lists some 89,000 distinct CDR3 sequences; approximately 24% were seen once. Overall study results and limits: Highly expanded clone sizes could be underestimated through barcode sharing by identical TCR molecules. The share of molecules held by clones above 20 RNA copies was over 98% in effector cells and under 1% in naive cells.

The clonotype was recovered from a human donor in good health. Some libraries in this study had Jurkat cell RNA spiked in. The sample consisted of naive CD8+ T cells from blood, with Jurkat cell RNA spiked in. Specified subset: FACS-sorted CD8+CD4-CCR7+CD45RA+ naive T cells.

As DNA, the CDR3 is TGCGCCAGCAGCCTTAGCCGACAGGGGGGAAGCGAAAAACTGTTTTTT. It encodes CASSLSRQGGSEKLFF. The chain has TRBV4-3 and TRBJ1-4, with TRBD1 matching over 9 bases. Per germline, CDR1 LGHNA and CDR2 YSLEER. The CDR3 is 16 amino acids. Trimming cost V 4 bases and J 8 bases; bases outside gene matches: 11.